The rows below give T cell receptor beta chains drawn from one sample of a study of PD-1 blockade in classical Hodgkin lymphoma. TCRdb's copy holds only in-frame clones and misses some; the assay was immunoSEQ multiplex PCR. The sample comprises roughly 62,000 clones, approximately 88% of which are singletons, and 12% rests with the top ten. The input for sequencing was peripheral blood mononuclear cells (PBMCs), taken at baseline. All receptors derive from a human donor with classical Hodgkin lymphoma. Both conserved end residues are part of each CDR3. A D gene is named only where the DNA matches it firmly. Size values are once, few and many counts, or a class for expanded clones, and some rows have none.

V gene,D gene,J gene,clone size,CDR3 DNA,CDR3 protein
TRBV30,NA,TRBJ1-1,few,TGTGCCTGGAGTGTACAGCTGAACACTGAAGCTTTCTTT,CAWSVQLNTEAFF
TRBV10-3,TRBD1,TRBJ2-7,NA,TGTGCCATCAGTCCGGGACAGGGGACCTACGAGCAGTACTTC,CAISPGQGTYEQYF
TRBV28,TRBD1,TRBJ1-5,NA,TGTGCCAGCAGTCTGACAGGGGGCAGCCAGCCCCAGCATTTT,CASSLTGGSQPQHF
TRBV19,NA,TRBJ1-1,NA,TGTGCCAGTAGTATTTTCAGGAACACTGAAGCTTTCTTT,CASSIFRNTEAFF
TRBV19,NA,TRBJ1-1,NA,TGTGCCAGTAGCTGGGGTCATGAAGCTTTCTTT,CASSWGHEAFF
TRBV27,NA,TRBJ2-3,NA,TGTGCCAGCAGTCAAGGGGACCCCCGGCAGTATTTT,CASSQGDPRQYF
TRBV19,NA,TRBJ2-1,NA,TGTGCCAGTAGTATTCTTTGGGGGTACAATGAGCAGTTCTTC,CASSILWGYNEQFF
TRBV4-1,NA,TRBJ2-5,NA,TGCGCCAGCAGCCAGCTACCGGGACTTGCCGATGGAGAGACCCAGTACTTC,CASSQLPGLADGETQYF
TRBV7-8,NA,TRBJ2-3,NA,TGTGCCAGCAGCAGAAGCGTACAGTTCGGGACAGATACGCAGTATTTT,CASSRSVQFGTDTQYF
TRBV27,NA,TRBJ2-5,NA,TGTGCCAGCAGTAACAGTGGGTGGGAGACCCAGTACTTC,CASSNSGWETQYF
TRBV10-3,NA,TRBJ1-4,NA,TGTGCCACCTGCAGGAAGACTAATGAAAAACTGTTTTTT,CATCRKTNEKLFF
TRBV2,NA,TRBJ1-6,few,TGTGCCGGTCAGAAGGGTACCTATAATTCACCCCTCCACTTT,CAGQKGTYNSPLHF
TRBV7-2,NA,TRBJ2-7,NA,TGTGCCAGCAGGGATTTCACACAATCTCCCTACGAGCAGTACTTC,CASRDFTQSPYEQYF
TRBV4-1,NA,TRBJ2-2,NA,TGCGCCAGCAGCCAAGATGGGCAGGGAAACACCGGGGAGCTGTTTTTT,CASSQDGQGNTGELFF
TRBV12-5,TRBD1,TRBJ1-2,few,TGTGCTAGTGGCTCGGGACAGCCCTATGGCTACACCTTC,CASGSGQPYGYTF
TRBV2,NA,TRBJ1-1,NA,TGTGCCAGCAGGGGGCTGGAGGCTGAAGCTTTCTTT,CASRGLEAEAFF
TRBV6-6,NA,TRBJ1-3,NA,TGTGCCAGCACGGACTCTGGAAACACCATATATTTT,CASTDSGNTIYF
TRBV28,NA,TRBJ1-5,NA,TGTGCCAGCAGTTTAGGGCAGTCCTATCAGCCCCAGCATTTT,CASSLGQSYQPQHF
TRBV19,NA,TRBJ2-7,NA,TGTGCCAGTAGTATAAACGCAGGACCCTACGAGCAGTACTTC,CASSINAGPYEQYF
TRBV5-5,NA,TRBJ1-6,once,TGTGCCAGCAGCCTCTCGGACACCCCCTATAATTCACCCCTCCACTTT,CASSLSDTPYNSPLHF
TRBV11-2,TRBD1,TRBJ2-7,NA,TGTGCCAGCAGCTTATTTGGACAGGGGAACCCCTACGAGCAGTACTTC,CASSLFGQGNPYEQYF
TRBV30,TRBD2,TRBJ2-7,NA,TGTGCCTGGAGCAGACAGGAAGGGGGACTAGGGCGGCAGTACTTC,CAWSRQEGGLGRQYF
TRBV7-2,NA,TRBJ1-6,NA,TGTGCCAGCAGCTGGCGGGAGGGGACATCACCCCTCCACTTT,CASSWREGTSPLHF
TRBV7-2,NA,TRBJ2-3,once,TGTGCCAGCAGCTTGTGGGACTTCACAGATACGCAGTATTTT,CASSLWDFTDTQYF
TRBV7-2,TRBD2,TRBJ2-7,NA,TGTGCCAGCAGCACAGGACTAGGTTTCTACGAGCAGTACTTC,CASSTGLGFYEQYF
TRBV23-1,NA,TRBJ2-7,NA,TGCGCCAGCAGTCAATCGGGAAGAACAGGGTTATCCTCCTACGAGCAGTACTTC,CASSQSGRTGLSSYEQYF
TRBV7-9,NA,TRBJ2-1,NA,TGTGCCAGCAGCTTAGCGCCAGTAGGGGGACCCTACAATGAGCAGTTCTTC,CASSLAPVGGPYNEQFF
TRBV7-9,NA,TRBJ2-3,NA,TGTGCCAGCAGCCTTCGGGCGCCCCACGATACGCAGTATTTT,CASSLRAPHDTQYF
TRBV7-6,TRBD2,TRBJ2-3,NA,TGTGCCAGCAGCTTTAGGCTAGCGGGGGAGACAGATACGCAGTATTTT,CASSFRLAGETDTQYF
TRBV7-6,NA,TRBJ2-5,once,TGTGCCAGCAGCCTTGTCAGGGAGACCCAGTACTTC,CASSLVRETQYF
TRBV6-5,NA,TRBJ2-4,few,TGTGAAGTCGGAGTTTGCGGCAAAAACATTCAGTACTTC,CEVGVCGKNIQYF
TRBV11-2,TRBD2,TRBJ2-3,NA,TGTGCCAGCAGCTTAGACCCCCCTAGCGGGGGGCGTGGTGGCGCAGATACGCAGTATTTT,CASSLDPPSGGRGGADTQYF
TRBV10-3,NA,TRBJ1-6,NA,TGTGCCATCAGTGAGTCTGGGATGTCACCCCTCCACTTT,CAISESGMSPLHF
TRBV19,TRBD1,TRBJ1-5,few,TGTGCCAGTAGTATGACAGGGAGGGGACCCCAGCATTTT,CASSMTGRGPQHF
TRBV11-2,TRBD2,TRBJ2-1,NA,TGTGCCAGCAGCTTCAGCGGGGGGGCCTACAATGAGCAGTTCTTC,CASSFSGGAYNEQFF
TRBV10-3,NA,TRBJ2-7,NA,TGTGCCATCAGTGGGTCTGTGGGCGGCGGGTATTCCTACGAGCAGTACTTC,CAISGSVGGGYSYEQYF
TRBV5-4,TRBD1,TRBJ1-1,NA,TGTGCCAGCAGCGATCTGACAGGGATGACTGAAGCTTTCTTT,CASSDLTGMTEAFF
TRBV5-8,NA,TRBJ2-1,NA,TGTGCCAGCAGCTTTTTGCCCGGACAGACGTTAGATGAGCAGTTCTTC,CASSFLPGQTLDEQFF
TRBV5-5,NA,TRBJ1-5,large,TGTGCCAGCAGCCTGGGGGCGACGAATAGCAATCAGCCCCAGCATTTT,CASSLGATNSNQPQHF
TRBV6-1,TRBD1,TRBJ1-1,few,TGTGCCAGCAGTTGGACAGGGGGGAACACTGAAGCTTTCTTT,CASSWTGGNTEAFF
TRBV27,NA,TRBJ2-7,NA,TGTGCCAGCAACTCTAACGAGCGCGAGCAGTACTTC,CASNSNEREQYF
TRBV28,TRBD2,TRBJ2-5,NA,TGTGCCAGCAGTCCCGCCCGGGGGGGGAAAGAGACCCAGTACTTC,CASSPARGGKETQYF
TRBV11-3,TRBD1,TRBJ2-1,NA,TGTGCCAGCAGCCCTGGGACAGGGGCCGGTGAGCAGTTCTTC,CASSPGTGAGEQFF
TRBV19,NA,TRBJ1-5,NA,TGTGCCAGTAAGGTCGGGGAGGGACGTAGGCAGCCCCAGCATTTT,CASKVGEGRRQPQHF
TRBV27,NA,TRBJ2-7,NA,TGTGCCAGCAGTTTGGCCGGGACAACTGACTACGAGCAGTACTTC,CASSLAGTTDYEQYF
TRBV7-3,NA,TRBJ2-6,NA,TGTGCCAGCAGCTCCGCACCACAAAGTCGGGCCAACGTCCTGACTTTC,CASSSAPQSRANVLTF
TRBV6-6,NA,TRBJ1-1,NA,TGTGCCAGCAGCCCCGGCGGACGGACGAACACTGAAGCTTTCTTT,CASSPGGRTNTEAFF
TRBV6-6,NA,TRBJ2-1,NA,TGTGCCAGCAGTTACTCTATGGGGGGCCGCAATGAGCAGTTCTTC,CASSYSMGGRNEQFF
TRBV10-3,NA,TRBJ2-1,NA,TGTGCCACGAGGGGAGCTTCTTCCTACAATGAGCAGTTCTTC,CATRGASSYNEQFF
TRBV5-1,NA,TRBJ2-7,NA,TGCGCCAGCAGCTCCGGGACGGTCTCCTACGAGCAGTACTTC,CASSSGTVSYEQYF
TRBV30,NA,TRBJ1-6,NA,TGTGCCTGGAAAGTACCCCTTGGTGGCGCCCATAATTCACCCCTCCACTTT,CAWKVPLGGAHNSPLHF
TRBV14,NA,TRBJ2-7,NA,TGTGCCAGCAGCCAAGATTGGCAGGGTACCTACGAGCAGTACTTC,CASSQDWQGTYEQYF
TRBV11-3,TRBD2,TRBJ2-1,NA,TGTGCCAGCAGCTTAGCCCGCGGGGGTGAGCAGTTCTTC,CASSLARGGEQFF
TRBV5-4,TRBD2,TRBJ2-7,NA,TGTGCCAGCAGGGTCGCGGGAGTTGACGAGCAGTACTTC,CASRVAGVDEQYF
TRBV30,NA,TRBJ1-1,NA,TGTGCCTGGGAAGACAGGGAAGCTTTCTTT,CAWEDREAFF
TRBV18,TRBD2,TRBJ2-1,NA,TGTGCCAGCTCACCTAGCGGGGGGGGAACCTCCTACAATGAGCAGTTCTTC,CASSPSGGGTSYNEQFF
TRBV2,NA,TRBJ1-6,NA,TGTGCCAGCAGTGCCCTAACGATACAGGGCTCGACTAATTCACCCCTCCACTTT,CASSALTIQGSTNSPLHF
TRBV19,NA,TRBJ2-5,NA,TGTGCCAGTAGTACCTCTATGGGGGCACACCAAGAGACCCAGTACTTC,CASSTSMGAHQETQYF